These T cell receptor beta chains were read from a single sample in a study of Ad26.COV2.S vaccination and SARS-CoV-2 variants. Generated by immunoSEQ multiplex PCR, the TCRdb table keeps only in-frame clones and is missing some. This sample carries about 420,000 clones, 85% to 90% of them seen once, and the ten largest clones take 3.6%. The sample consisted of peripheral blood, taken in a trial of Ad26.COV2.S vaccine versus placebo. These receptors all stem from a person aged 18 to 65 who received the Ad26.COV2.S COVID-19 vaccine or a placebo. CDR3s include the opening cysteine and the closing phenylalanine or tryptophan. D genes are given only for firm matches. Rows may omit the clone size; those that give it use once, few, many or a size class.

abundance	v_gene	j_gene	d_gene	CDR3nt	CDR3aa
-	TRBV6-6	TRBJ2-5	-	TGTGCCAGCAGTCTGGTTGGCGGACTTGGGGAGACCCAGTACTTC	CASSLVGGLGETQYF
-	TRBV6-5	TRBJ1-6	TRBD1	TGTGCCAGCAAATACGGACAGGGGAGTTCACCCCTCCACTTT	CASKYGQGSSPLHF
-	TRBV4-3	TRBJ1-2	TRBD1	TGCGCCAGCAGCCAAGGTCAGGGGGCCAACTACTATGGCTACACCTTC	CASSQGQGANYYGYTF
-	TRBV5-1	TRBJ2-7	-	TGCGCCAGCAGCTTGGATCAAGGAGGCGAGCAGTACTTC	CASSLDQGGEQYF
-	TRBV6-2/TRBV6-3	TRBJ1-5	TRBD1	TGTGCCAGCAGCTGGTCAAGAGTTGGGACAGCCTTATATAGCAATCAGCCCCAGCATTTT	CASSWSRVGTALYSNQPQHF
-	TRBV27	TRBJ2-1	TRBD1	TGTGCCAGCAGTTTGGACAGGGTATTTAATGAGCAGTTCTTC	CASSLDRVFNEQFF
-	TRBV5-1	TRBJ2-1	-	TGCGCCAGCAGCTTGGGTGCCGACAATGAGCAGTTCTTC	CASSLGADNEQFF
once	TRBV27	TRBJ2-1	TRBD2	TGTGCCAGCAGTAAAGCGGGGGCTGGATCCTACAATGAGCAGTTCTTC	CASSKAGAGSYNEQFF
-	TRBV19	TRBJ2-1	-	TGTGCCAGTAGTCGGGCCCAACCTGGAAGAAATGAGCAGTTCTTC	CASSRAQPGRNEQFF
-	TRBV6-2/TRBV6-3	TRBJ2-1	-	TGTGCCAGCAGTTCCTACCAGGGGCCGAGGGAGCAGTTCTTC	CASSSYQGPREQFF
-	TRBV3-1/TRBV3-2	TRBJ2-7	-	TGTGCCAGCAGCCTTACAGGTGCCGGATACGAGCAGTACTTC	CASSLTGAGYEQYF
once	TRBV24-1	TRBJ2-7	TRBD2	TGTGCCACCAGTGACCCACTAGCGGGGGCCTACGAGCAGTACTTC	CATSDPLAGAYEQYF
once	TRBV18	TRBJ2-2	-	TGTGCCAGCTCACTAACAGGGCCGAACACCGGGGAGCTGTTTTTT	CASSLTGPNTGELFF
-	TRBV6-2/TRBV6-3	TRBJ2-7	-	TGTGCCAGCAGTTATTTACAGAAGCATACCCTCTTCTACGAGCAGTACTTC	CASSYLQKHTLFYEQYF
-	TRBV7-2	TRBJ2-3	-	TGTGCCAGCAGGAGAGGAGGACCGCTCACAGATACGCAGTATTTT	CASRRGGPLTDTQYF
-	TRBV7-9	TRBJ2-5	-	TGTGCCAGCAGCTCCTCAATGGGGGCAAGGGAGACCCAGTACTTC	CASSSSMGARETQYF
-	TRBV4-3	TRBJ2-7	-	TGCGCCAGCAGCCAAGGGCCTCCGAGTGCGGTCCACGAGCAGTACTTC	CASSQGPPSAVHEQYF
-	TRBV3-1/TRBV3-2	TRBJ2-5	-	TGTGCCAGCAGCCAAGATCGGGACGAGACCCAGTACTTC	CASSQDRDETQYF
-	TRBV7-3	TRBJ2-7	TRBD1	TGTGCCAGCAGCTTAGGACAGGGCCCTTTTGTCGAGCAGTACTTC	CASSLGQGPFVEQYF
-	TRBV20-1	TRBJ1-2	-	TGCAGTGCTAGGTTCTATGGCTACACCTTC	CSARFYGYTF
-	TRBV28	TRBJ2-3	TRBD2	TGTGCCAGCAGTTCTGGTGCGGGGGGCTCAACAGATACGCAGTATTTT	CASSSGAGGSTDTQYF
-	TRBV5-4	TRBJ1-4	-	TGTGCCAGCAGCAGCAGGTCGGGTCCTGGTGAAAAACTGTTTTTT	CASSSRSGPGEKLFF
-	TRBV29-1	TRBJ2-2	-	TGCAGCGTTGGGGGGTGGATAAACACCGGGGAGCTGTTTTTT	CSVGGWINTGELFF
-	TRBV29-1	TRBJ2-5	-	TGCAGCGTTGAATGGGCACAGCAGCAAGAGACCCAGTACTTC	CSVEWAQQQETQYF
-	TRBV7-6	TRBJ2-7	TRBD1	TGTGCCAGCAGCTTGAGTCGTTCAGGGGGCGGGGACGAGCAGTACTTC	CASSLSRSGGGDEQYF
-	TRBV4-3	TRBJ2-1	-	TGCGCCAGCGGTTATAGCTCCTACAATGAGCAGTTCTTC	CASGYSSYNEQFF